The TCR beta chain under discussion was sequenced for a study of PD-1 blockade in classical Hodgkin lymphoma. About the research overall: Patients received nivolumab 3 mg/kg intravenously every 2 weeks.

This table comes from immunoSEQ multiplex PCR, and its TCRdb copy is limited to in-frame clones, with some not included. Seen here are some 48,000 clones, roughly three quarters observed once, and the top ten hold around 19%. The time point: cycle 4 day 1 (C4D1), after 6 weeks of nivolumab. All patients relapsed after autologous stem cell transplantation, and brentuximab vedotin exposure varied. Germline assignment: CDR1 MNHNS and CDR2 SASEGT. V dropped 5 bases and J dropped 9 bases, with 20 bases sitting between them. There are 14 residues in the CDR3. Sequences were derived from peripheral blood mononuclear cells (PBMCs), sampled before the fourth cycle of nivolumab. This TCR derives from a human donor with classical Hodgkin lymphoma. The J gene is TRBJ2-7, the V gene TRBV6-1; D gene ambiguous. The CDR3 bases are TGTGCCAGCAGTCCCCCCGGCAGCAGGCAAGCGCAGTACTTC. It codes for CASSPPGSRQAQYF.